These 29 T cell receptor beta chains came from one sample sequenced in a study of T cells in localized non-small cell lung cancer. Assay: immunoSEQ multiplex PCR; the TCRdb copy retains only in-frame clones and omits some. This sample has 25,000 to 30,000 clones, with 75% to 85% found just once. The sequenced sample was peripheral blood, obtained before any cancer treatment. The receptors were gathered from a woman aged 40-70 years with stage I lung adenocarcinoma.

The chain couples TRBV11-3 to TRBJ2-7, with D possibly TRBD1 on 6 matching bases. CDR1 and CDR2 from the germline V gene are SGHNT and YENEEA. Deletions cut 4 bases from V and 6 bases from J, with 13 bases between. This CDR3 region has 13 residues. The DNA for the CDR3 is TGTGCCAGCAGCTCATCCAGGGGATTCGAGCAGTACTTC. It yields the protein CASSSSRGFEQYF.

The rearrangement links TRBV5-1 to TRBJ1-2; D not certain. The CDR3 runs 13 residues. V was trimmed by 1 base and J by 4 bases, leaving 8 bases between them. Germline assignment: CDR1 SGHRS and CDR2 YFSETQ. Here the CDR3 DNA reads TGCGCCAGCAGCTTGAGGGCAGGCTATGGCTACACCTTC. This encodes CASSLRAGYGYTF. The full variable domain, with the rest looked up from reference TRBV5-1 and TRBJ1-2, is KAGVTQTPRYLIKTRGQQVTLSCSPISGHRSVSWYQQTPGQGLQFLFEYFSETQRNKGNFPGRFSGRQFSNSRSEMNVSTLELGDSALYLCASSLRAGYGYTFGSGTRLTVV.

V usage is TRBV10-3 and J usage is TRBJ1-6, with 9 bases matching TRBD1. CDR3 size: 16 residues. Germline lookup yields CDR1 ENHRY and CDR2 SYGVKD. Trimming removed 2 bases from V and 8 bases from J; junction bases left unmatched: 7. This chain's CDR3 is CAISEGPGTGYSPLHF. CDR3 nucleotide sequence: TGTGCCATCAGTGAGGGCCCCGGGACAGGGTATTCACCCCTCCACTTT.

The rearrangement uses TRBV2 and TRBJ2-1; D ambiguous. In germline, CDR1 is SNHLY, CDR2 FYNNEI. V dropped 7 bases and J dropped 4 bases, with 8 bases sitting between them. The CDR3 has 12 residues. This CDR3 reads CASKIPYNEQFF. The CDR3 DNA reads TGTGCCAGCAAAATCCCTTACAATGAGCAGTTCTTC.

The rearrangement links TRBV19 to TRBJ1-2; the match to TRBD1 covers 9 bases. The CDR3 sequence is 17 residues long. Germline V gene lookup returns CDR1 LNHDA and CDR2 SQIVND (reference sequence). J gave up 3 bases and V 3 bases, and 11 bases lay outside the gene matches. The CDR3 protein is CASSIIWDRDLHYGYTF. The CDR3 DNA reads TGTGCCAGTAGTATTATTTGGGACAGGGATCTTCACTATGGCTACACCTTC. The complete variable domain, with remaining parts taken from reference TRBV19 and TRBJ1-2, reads DGGITQSPKYLFRKEGQNVTLSCEQNLNHDAMYWYRQDPGQGLRLIYYSQIVNDFQKGDIAEGYSVSREKKESFPLTVTSAQKNPTAFYLCASSIIWDRDLHYGYTFGSGTRLTVV.

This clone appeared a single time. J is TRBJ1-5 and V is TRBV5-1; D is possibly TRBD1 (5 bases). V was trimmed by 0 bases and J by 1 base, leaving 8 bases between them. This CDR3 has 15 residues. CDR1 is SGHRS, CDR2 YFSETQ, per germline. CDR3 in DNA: TGCGCCAGCAGCTTGGGGGGGAGAAGCAATCAGCCCCAGCATTTT. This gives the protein CASSLGGRSNQPQHF.

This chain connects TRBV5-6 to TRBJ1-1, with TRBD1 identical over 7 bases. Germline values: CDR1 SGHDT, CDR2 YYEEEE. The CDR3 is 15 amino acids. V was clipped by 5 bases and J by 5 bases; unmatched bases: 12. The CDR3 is CASSLDTGVGTEAFF. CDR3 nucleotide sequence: TGTGCCAGCAGTTTAGATACAGGGGTCGGAACTGAAGCTTTCTTT. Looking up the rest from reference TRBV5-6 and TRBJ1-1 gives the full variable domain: DAGVTQSPTHLIKTRGQQVTLRCSPKSGHDTVSWYQQALGQGPQFIFQYYEEEERQRGNFPDRFSGHQFPNYSSELNVNALLLGDSALYLCASSLDTGVGTEAFFGQGTRLTVV.

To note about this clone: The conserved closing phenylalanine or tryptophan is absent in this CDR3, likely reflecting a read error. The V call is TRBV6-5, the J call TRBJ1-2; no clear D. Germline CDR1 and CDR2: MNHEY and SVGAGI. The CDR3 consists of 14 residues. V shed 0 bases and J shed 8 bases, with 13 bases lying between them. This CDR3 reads CASSYSNSPLGYTL. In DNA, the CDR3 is TGTGCCAGCAGTTACTCGAACAGCCCCCTCGGCTACACCCTC.

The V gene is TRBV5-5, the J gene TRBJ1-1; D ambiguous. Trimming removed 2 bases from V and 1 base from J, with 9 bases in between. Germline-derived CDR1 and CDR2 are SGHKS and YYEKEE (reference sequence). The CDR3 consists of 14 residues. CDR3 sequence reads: CASSFAAQNTEAFF. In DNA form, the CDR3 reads TGTGCCAGCAGCTTCGCAGCCCAGAACACTGAAGCTTTCTTT.

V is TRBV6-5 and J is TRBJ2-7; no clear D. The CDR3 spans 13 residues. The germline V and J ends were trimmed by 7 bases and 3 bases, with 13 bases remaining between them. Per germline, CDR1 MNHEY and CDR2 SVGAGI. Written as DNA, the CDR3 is TGTGCCAGCACCCCGGGCAGCAACTACGAGCAGTACTTC. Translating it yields CASTPGSNYEQYF.

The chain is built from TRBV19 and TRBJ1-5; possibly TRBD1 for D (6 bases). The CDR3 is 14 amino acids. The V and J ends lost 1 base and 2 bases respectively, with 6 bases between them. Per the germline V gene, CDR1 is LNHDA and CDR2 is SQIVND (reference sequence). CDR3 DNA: TGTGCCAGTAGTATAGCAGGGGGCAATCAGCCCCAGCATTTT. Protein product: CASSIAGGNQPQHF.

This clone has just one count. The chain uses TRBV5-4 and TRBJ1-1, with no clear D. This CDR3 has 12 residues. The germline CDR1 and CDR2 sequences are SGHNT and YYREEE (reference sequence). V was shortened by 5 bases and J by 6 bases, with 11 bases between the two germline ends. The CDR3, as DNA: TGTGCCAGCAGTAACAACTGGTCTGAAGCTTTCTTT. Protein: CASSNNWSEAFF.

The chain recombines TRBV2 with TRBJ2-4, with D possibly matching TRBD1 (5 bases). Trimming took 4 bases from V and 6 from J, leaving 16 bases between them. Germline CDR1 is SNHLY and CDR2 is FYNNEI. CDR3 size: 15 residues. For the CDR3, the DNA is TGTGCCAGCAGTGGGACAAGGAGCTTAAGAAACATTCAGTACTTC. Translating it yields CASSGTRSLRNIQYF.

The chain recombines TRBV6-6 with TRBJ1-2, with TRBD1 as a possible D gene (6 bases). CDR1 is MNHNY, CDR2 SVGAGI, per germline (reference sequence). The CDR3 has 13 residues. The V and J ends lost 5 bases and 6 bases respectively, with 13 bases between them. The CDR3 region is CASSNTRGNGYTF. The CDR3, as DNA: TGTGCCAGCAGTAACACCAGGGGAAATGGCTACACCTTC.

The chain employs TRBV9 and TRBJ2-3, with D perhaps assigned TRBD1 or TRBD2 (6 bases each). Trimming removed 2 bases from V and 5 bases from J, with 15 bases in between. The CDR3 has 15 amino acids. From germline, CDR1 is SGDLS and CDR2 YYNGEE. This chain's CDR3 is CASSVRGGAGDTQYF. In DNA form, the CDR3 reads TGTGCCAGCAGCGTCAGGGGCGGGGCGGGAGATACGCAGTATTTT.

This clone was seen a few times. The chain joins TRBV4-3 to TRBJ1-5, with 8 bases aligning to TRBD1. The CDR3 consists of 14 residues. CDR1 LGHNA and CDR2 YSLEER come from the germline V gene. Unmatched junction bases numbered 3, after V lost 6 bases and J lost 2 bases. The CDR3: CASSLTGGNQPQHF. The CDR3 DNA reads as TGCGCCAGCAGTCTGACAGGGGGCAATCAGCCCCAGCATTTT.

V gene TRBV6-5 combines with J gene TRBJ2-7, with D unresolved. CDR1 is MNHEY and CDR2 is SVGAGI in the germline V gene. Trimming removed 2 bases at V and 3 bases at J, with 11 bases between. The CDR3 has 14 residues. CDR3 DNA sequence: TGTGCCAGCAGTTACACACCTTTAGTCTACGAGCAGTACTTC. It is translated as CASSYTPLVYEQYF.

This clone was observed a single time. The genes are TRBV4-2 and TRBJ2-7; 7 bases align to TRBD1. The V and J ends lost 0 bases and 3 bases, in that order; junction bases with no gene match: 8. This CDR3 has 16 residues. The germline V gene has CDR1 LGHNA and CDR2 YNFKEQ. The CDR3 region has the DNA TGTGCCAGCAGCCAAGATACGGGACAGAGCTTCTACGAGCAGTACTTC. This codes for CASSQDTGQSFYEQYF.

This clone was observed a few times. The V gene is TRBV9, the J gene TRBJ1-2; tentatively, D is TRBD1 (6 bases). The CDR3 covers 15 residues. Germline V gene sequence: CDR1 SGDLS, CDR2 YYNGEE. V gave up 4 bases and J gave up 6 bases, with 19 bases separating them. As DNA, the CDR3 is TGTGCCAGCAGCCCCTCTCCTCAGGGGCTGGATGGCTACACCTTC. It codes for CASSPSPQGLDGYTF.

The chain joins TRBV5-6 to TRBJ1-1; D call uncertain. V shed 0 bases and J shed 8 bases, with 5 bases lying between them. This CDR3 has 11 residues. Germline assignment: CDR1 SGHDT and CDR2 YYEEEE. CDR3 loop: CASSLGQEAFF. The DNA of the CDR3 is TGTGCCAGCAGCTTGGGGCAAGAAGCTTTCTTT.

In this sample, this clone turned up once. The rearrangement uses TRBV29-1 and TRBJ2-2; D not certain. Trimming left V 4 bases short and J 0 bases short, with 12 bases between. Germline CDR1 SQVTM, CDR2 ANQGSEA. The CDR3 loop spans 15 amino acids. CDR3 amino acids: CSVADPLPNTGELFF. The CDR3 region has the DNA TGCAGCGTTGCGGACCCGCTCCCGAACACCGGGGAGCTGTTTTTT.

Written as DNA, the CDR3 is TGTGCCAGCAGCTTATCAGGTGTAGGGGAAGAGACCCAGTACTTC. This gives the protein CASSLSGVGEETQYF. The rearrangement links TRBV7-2 to TRBJ2-5, with D possibly TRBD1 on 5 matching bases. Between the trimmed V and J ends, which lost 2 bases and 3 bases, there was a span of 13 bases. The CDR3 has 15 residues. Germline lookup yields CDR1 SGHTA and CDR2 FQGNSA.

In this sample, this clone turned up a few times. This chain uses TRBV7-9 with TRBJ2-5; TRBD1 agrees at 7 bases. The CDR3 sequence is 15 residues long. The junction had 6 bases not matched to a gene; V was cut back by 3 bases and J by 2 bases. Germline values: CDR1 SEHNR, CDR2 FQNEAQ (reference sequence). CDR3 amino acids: CASSFPTGSQETQYF. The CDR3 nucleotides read TGTGCCAGCAGCTTCCCGACAGGGTCACAAGAGACCCAGTACTTC.

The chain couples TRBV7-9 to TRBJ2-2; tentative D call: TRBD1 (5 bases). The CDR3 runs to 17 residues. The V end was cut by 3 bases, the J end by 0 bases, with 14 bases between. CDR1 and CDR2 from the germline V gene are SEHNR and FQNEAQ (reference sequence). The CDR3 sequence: CASSFPTDSPNTGELFF. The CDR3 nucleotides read TGTGCCAGCAGCTTTCCGACAGACTCACCGAACACCGGGGAGCTGTTTTTT.

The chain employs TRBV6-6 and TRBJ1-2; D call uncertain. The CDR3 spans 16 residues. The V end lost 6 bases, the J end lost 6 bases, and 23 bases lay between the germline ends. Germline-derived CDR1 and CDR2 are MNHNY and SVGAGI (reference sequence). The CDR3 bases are TGTGCCAGCAGAACTACCTCCCGAAAGGGAGGAGATGGCTACACCTTC. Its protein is CASRTTSRKGGDGYTF.

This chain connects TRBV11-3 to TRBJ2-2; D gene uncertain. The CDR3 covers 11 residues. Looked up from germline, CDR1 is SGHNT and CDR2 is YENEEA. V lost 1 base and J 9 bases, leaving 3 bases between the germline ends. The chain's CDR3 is CASSLAWELFF. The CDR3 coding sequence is TGTGCCAGCAGCTTAGCTTGGGAGCTGTTTTTT.

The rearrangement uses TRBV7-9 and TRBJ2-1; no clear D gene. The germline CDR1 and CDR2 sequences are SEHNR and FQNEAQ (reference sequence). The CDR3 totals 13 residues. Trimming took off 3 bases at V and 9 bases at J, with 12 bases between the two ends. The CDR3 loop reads CASSFMLGPEQFF. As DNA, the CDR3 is TGTGCCAGCAGCTTTATGCTCGGTCCTGAGCAGTTCTTC.

The CDR3 sequence: CASRGTGGDYGYTF. The CDR3 bases are TGTGCCAGCAGGGGGACAGGGGGTGACTATGGCTACACCTTC. The gene calls are TRBV6-1 and TRBJ1-2; 11 bases are a match to TRBD1. CDR1 MNHNS and CDR2 SASEGT come from the germline V gene. This CDR3 is built from 14 residues. Trimming removed 6 bases from V and 3 bases from J; junction bases left unmatched: 3.

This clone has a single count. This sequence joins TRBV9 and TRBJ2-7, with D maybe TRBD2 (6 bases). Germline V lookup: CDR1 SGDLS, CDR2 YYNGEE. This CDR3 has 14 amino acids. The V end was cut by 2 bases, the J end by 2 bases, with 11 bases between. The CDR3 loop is CASSVDGTPYEQYF. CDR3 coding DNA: TGTGCCAGCAGCGTGGACGGGACTCCCTACGAGCAGTACTTC. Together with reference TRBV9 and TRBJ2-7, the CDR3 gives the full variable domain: DSGVTQTPKHLITATGQRVTLRCSPRSGDLSVYWYQQSLDQGLQFLIQYYNGEERAKGNILERFSAQQFPDLHSELNLSSLELGDSALYFCASSVDGTPYEQYFGPGTRLTVT.